Presented here are 30 T cell receptor beta chains from one specimen sequenced in a study of beta chain features in type 1 diabetes. Sequenced material consisted of expressed TCRB transcripts (all of the isolated RNA was reverse transcribed). TCRdb's table, derived via immunoSEQ multiplex PCR, lists solely in-frame clones and lacks some. The top ten hold around 0.44% of the sample, which has almost 350,000 clones, approximately 8% seen once. The source material was central memory CD4+ T cells from blood. The receptors shown here come from a woman aged 18 to 35 in good health.

This clone was detected only a few times. The chain is built from TRBV7-2 and TRBJ2-1; the match to TRBD2 covers 15 bases. The CDR3 is made up of 16 amino acids. Trimming at V came to 5 bases and at J to 7 bases, leaving 6 bases not matched to a gene. The germline V gene encodes CDR1 SGHTA and CDR2 FQGNSA. The CDR3 DNA reads as TGTGCCAGCAGCCACATCGGGACTAGCGGGAGGAATGAGCAGTTCTTC. Amino acid sequence: CASSHIGTSGRNEQFF.

This clone occurred a few times. The J gene is TRBJ2-5, the V gene TRBV10-2; weak D call: TRBD2 (6 bases). The V gene's germline CDR1 is WSHSY and CDR2 SAAADI. Trimming pared 4 bases from V and 4 bases from J, leaving 10 bases between. CDR3 size: 13 residues. The CDR3 coding sequence is TGCGCCAGCAGTGCCGGGGGTTCAGAGACCCAGTACTTC. Protein sequence: CASSAGGSETQYF.

This clone was counted many times. The rearrangement links TRBV21-1 to TRBJ2-1. TRBV21-1 is assigned pseudogene status. The CDR3 spans 14 residues. The CDR3 reads CASSNWVRDNEQFF. DNA for the CDR3: TGTGCCAGCAGCAACTGGGTTAGAGACAATGAGCAGTTCTTC.

In this sample, this clone turned up a few times. Other DNA sequences from this sample encode an identical CDR3 as well. CDR3 bases: TGTGCCAGCAGCTTGGACAGGGATCAGCCCCAGCATTTT. This codes for CASSLDRDQPQHF. The rearrangement joins TRBV7-2 to TRBJ1-5, with 8 bases identical to TRBD1. Germline CDR1 reads SGHTA; CDR2 reads FQGNSA. V was clipped by 3 bases and J by 5 bases; unmatched bases: 0. CDR3 size: 13 residues. The entire variable domain, with the rest obtained from reference TRBV7-2 and TRBJ1-5, is as follows: GAGVSQSPSNKVTEKGKDVELRCDPISGHTALYWYRQSLGQGLEFLIYFQGNSAPDKSGLPSDRFSAERTGGSVSTLTIQRTQQEDSAVYLCASSLDRDQPQHFGDGTRLSIL.

This clone has more than one count but fewer than ten. The chain combines TRBV6-7 with TRBJ2-1; 11 positions match TRBD2. TRBV6-7 is an ORF for which the function is uncertain. V lost 11 bases and J lost 5; bases outside the gene matches: 20. This CDR3 comprises 18 residues. The CDR3 protein is CAPWVAGGPFWENNEQFF. The CDR3 DNA reads as TGTGCCCCCTGGGTAGCGGGAGGGCCGTTTTGGGAAAACAATGAGCAGTTCTTC.

The chain recombines TRBV18 with TRBJ2-3, with TRBD1 as a possible D gene (6 bases). CDR1 and CDR2 from the germline V gene are KGHSH and LQKENI. Trimming stripped 4 bases from V and 4 bases from J, with 15 bases between. CDR3 length: 15 amino acids. CDR3 sequence: CASSRGTDRSDTQYF. The CDR3 coding sequence is TGTGCCAGCTCACGGGGAACGGACAGATCAGATACGCAGTATTTT.

This clone was seen only a few times. The V and J genes are TRBV7-9 and TRBJ2-1; D is perhaps TRBD1 (7 bases). The germline V gene has CDR1 SEHNR and CDR2 FQNEAQ (reference sequence). This CDR3 spans 14 amino acids. The ends were cut back, 5 bases at V and 4 bases at J, with 12 bases in the middle. CDR3: CASSPGGNYNEQFF. For the CDR3, the DNA is TGTGCCAGCAGCCCAGGGGGGAATTACAATGAGCAGTTCTTC.

A few counts support this clone. The chain is built from TRBV2 and TRBJ2-1, with D maybe TRBD2 (5 bases). Germline V gene sequence: CDR1 SNHLY, CDR2 FYNNEI. The ends were cut back, 9 bases at V and 1 base at J, with 13 bases in the middle. The CDR3 consists of 14 residues. CDR3 residues: CASTRDASYNEQFF. CDR3 bases: TGTGCCAGTACCCGGGATGCGTCCTACAATGAGCAGTTCTTC.

The gene calls are TRBV7-2 and TRBJ1-5; no reliable D call. This CDR3 is 12 amino acids long. V lost 0 bases and J 5 bases, leaving 2 bases between the germline ends. The germline CDR1 and CDR2 sequences are SGHTA and FQGNSA. DNA of the CDR3: TGTGCCAGCAGCTTAGCCGATCAGCCCCAGCATTTT. Its translation is CASSLADQPQHF. The full variable domain, its missing parts supplied by reference TRBV7-2 and TRBJ1-5, is GAGVSQSPSNKVTEKGKDVELRCDPISGHTALYWYRQSLGQGLEFLIYFQGNSAPDKSGLPSDRFSAERTGGSVSTLTIQRTQQEDSAVYLCASSLADQPQHFGDGTRLSIL.

This clone has more than one count but fewer than ten. The V gene is TRBV2, the J gene TRBJ1-2; D is unclear. The V and J ends lost 3 bases and 4 bases respectively, with 6 bases between them. CDR1 is SNHLY, CDR2 FYNNEI, per germline. The CDR3 has 12 amino acids. This CDR3 reads CASSDRGYGYTF. The CDR3 nucleotides read TGTGCCAGCAGTGATAGAGGCTATGGCTACACCTTC.

The chain joins TRBV28 to TRBJ1-1, with D possibly TRBD1 on 5 matching bases. V lost 5 bases to trimming and J lost 11 bases, with 21 bases between them. CDR1 is MDHEN and CDR2 is SYDVKM in the germline V gene. This CDR3 has 14 amino acids. CDR3 sequence: CASSPLGPGREAFF. CDR3 coding DNA: TGTGCCAGCAGTCCCCTGGGACCTGGTCGGGAGGCTTTCTTT.

This chain joins TRBV7-9 and TRBJ2-3, with D tentatively TRBD1 or TRBD2 (5 bases each). CDR1 SEHNR and CDR2 FQNEAQ come from the germline V gene (reference sequence). The CDR3 contains 14 residues. Trimming left V 5 bases short and J 0 bases short, with 9 bases between. The CDR3 here is CASSPRDSTDTQYF. Here the CDR3 DNA reads TGTGCCAGCAGCCCAAGGGACAGCACAGATACGCAGTATTTT.

V and J are TRBV29-1 and TRBJ2-5; D is unresolved. This CDR3 has 13 residues. V lost 6 bases and J 6 bases, leaving 17 bases between the germline ends. The germline V gene has CDR1 SQVTM and CDR2 ANQGSEA. This CDR3 is CSVDKTMGKTQYF. CDR3 nucleotide sequence: TGCAGCGTCGATAAAACCATGGGGAAGACCCAGTACTTC.

V and J are TRBV10-3 and TRBJ1-4; 9 bases line up with TRBD1. V lost 3 bases, J lost 8 bases, and 4 bases stayed unmatched. Germline V gene data show CDR1 as ENHRY and CDR2 as SYGVKD. This CDR3 region has 14 residues. The CDR3 nucleotides are TGTGCCATCAGTGAACAGGGGGCTTGGGAAAAACTGTTTTTT. It codes for CAISEQGAWEKLFF.

The chain joins TRBV5-6 to TRBJ2-1; D uncertain. This CDR3 comprises 11 residues. The ends were cut back, 4 bases at V and 4 bases at J, with 3 bases in the middle. The germline gives CDR1 SGHDT, CDR2 YYEEEE. This chain's CDR3 is CASSRYNEQFF. CDR3 bases: TGTGCCAGCAGCAGATACAATGAGCAGTTCTTC.

With regard to this clone: A junction boundary mismatches the germline segment, possibly from a read error. V and J are TRBV6-5 and TRBJ2-7; TRBD2 matches at 7 bases. The germline V gene encodes CDR1 MNHEY and CDR2 SVGAGI. The CDR3 consists of 11 residues. The CDR3 sequence: CASRGVGRWVF. The CDR3 DNA reads as TGTGCCAGTCGGGGTGTCGGGAGGTGGGTCTTC.

The chain couples TRBV9 to TRBJ2-7; D is tentatively TRBD1 or TRBD2 (6 bases each). V lost 3 bases to trimming and J lost 2 bases, with 12 bases between them. This CDR3 contains 14 residues. Germline V gives CDR1 SGDLS, CDR2 YYNGEE. This CDR3 is CASSAEGEAYEQYF. In nucleotides, the CDR3 is TGTGCCAGCAGCGCAGAGGGGGAGGCCTACGAGCAGTACTTC. The variable domain in full, completed from reference TRBV9 and TRBJ2-7, reads DSGVTQTPKHLITATGQRVTLRCSPRSGDLSVYWYQQSLDQGLQFLIQYYNGEERAKGNILERFSAQQFPDLHSELNLSSLELGDSALYFCASSAEGEAYEQYFGPGTRLTVT.

In its sample, this clone was seen a few times. This chain uses TRBV5-1 with TRBJ2-3; D gene ambiguous. This CDR3 contains 14 residues. Germline V CDR1 and CDR2: SGHRS, YFSETQ. The V and J ends lost 1 base and 2 bases respectively, with 8 bases between them. The CDR3 here is CASSLPQNTDTQYF. DNA of the CDR3: TGCGCCAGCAGCTTGCCACAGAACACAGATACGCAGTATTTT.

This clone was found a few times. The V gene is TRBV5-6, the J gene TRBJ2-1, with D perhaps TRBD2 (6 bases). CDR1 is SGHDT, CDR2 YYEEEE, per germline. V lost 4 bases and J 4 bases, leaving 12 bases between the germline ends. This CDR3 is 14 amino acids long. Here the CDR3 DNA reads TGTGCCAGCAGCAGGCTAGCGCAATACAATGAGCAGTTCTTC. This encodes CASSRLAQYNEQFF.

This clone was seen many times. The sample holds other DNA sequences that translate to the same CDR3. This chain uses TRBV5-1 with TRBJ2-7; D may be TRBD1 (6 bases). The CDR3 has 16 residues. Germline V gene data show CDR1 as SGHRS and CDR2 as YFSETQ. Trimming removed 7 bases at V and 6 bases at J, with 26 bases between. CDR3 sequence: CASARGGGTGLGEQYF. The CDR3 coding sequence is TGCGCCAGCGCTCGTGGTGGGGGCACCGGCCTAGGCGAGCAGTACTTC.

The chain links TRBV7-3 to TRBJ2-1; no definite D call. V lost 1 base, J lost 5 bases, and 12 bases lay in between. Per the germline V gene, CDR1 is SGHTA and CDR2 is FQGTGA. The CDR3 covers 15 residues. The CDR3 reads CASSLSGGYDNEQFF. The CDR3 nucleotides are TGTGCCAGCAGCTTAAGCGGTGGGTACGACAATGAGCAGTTCTTC.

This chain connects TRBV6-6 to TRBJ2-2, with D possibly being TRBD1 (6 bases). Trimming stripped 7 bases from V and 5 bases from J, with 11 bases between. This CDR3 comprises 13 residues. Germline lookup yields CDR1 MNHNY and CDR2 SVGAGI (reference sequence). The CDR3 region is CASNSQGTGELFF. In DNA, the CDR3 is TGTGCCAGCAATTCACAGGGAACCGGGGAGCTGTTTTTT.

The rearrangement uses TRBV6-6 and TRBJ2-5, with TRBD1 matching over 7 bases. This CDR3 contains 15 residues. Looked up from germline, CDR1 is MNHNY and CDR2 is SVGAGI (reference sequence). Unmatched junction bases numbered 2, after V lost 0 bases and J lost 1 base. CDR3 protein: CASSYSTGRQETQYF. The CDR3 region has the DNA TGTGCCAGCAGTTACTCGACAGGGCGCCAAGAGACCCAGTACTTC.

This clone was picked up a small number of times. The CDR3 here is CASSIRTGSQQFF. Here the CDR3 DNA reads TGTGCCAGTAGTATAAGGACTGGGTCCCAGCAGTTCTTC. V and J are TRBV19 and TRBJ2-1; maybe TRBD2 (5 bases). The CDR3 contains 13 residues. Germline CDR1 LNHDA, CDR2 SQIVND (reference sequence). Trimming took off 2 bases at V and 11 bases at J, with 13 bases between the two ends.

The V gene is TRBV5-1, the J gene TRBJ2-7, with D perhaps TRBD1 (5 bases). From germline, CDR1 is SGHRS and CDR2 YFSETQ. The CDR3 sequence is 14 residues long. Trimming removed 0 bases from V and 5 bases from J, with 12 bases in between. The CDR3 is CASSLEQGRDEQYF. DNA of the CDR3: TGCGCCAGCAGCTTGGAGCAGGGAAGGGACGAGCAGTACTTC.

CDR3 sequence: CASSRDVYVETQYF. CDR3 sequence (DNA): TGTGCCAGCAGCCGAGACGTGTACGTAGAGACCCAGTACTTC. The J gene is TRBJ2-5, the V gene TRBV7-2; D remains unclear. Germline lookup yields CDR1 SGHTA and CDR2 FQGNSA. Trimming stripped 5 bases from V and 4 bases from J, with 14 bases between. This CDR3 contains 14 residues.

This clone was seen a handful of times. In DNA, the CDR3 is TGCAGTGCGGGGAGGGGCTACGAGCAGTACTTC. Protein sequence: CSAGRGYEQYF. The V gene is TRBV20-1, the J gene TRBJ2-7; 7 positions agree with TRBD2. Germline loops: CDR1 DFQATT, CDR2 SNEGSKA (reference sequence). The V and J ends lost 6 bases and 3 bases, in that order; junction bases with no gene match: 2. CDR3 length: 11 residues.

The chain carries TRBV18 and TRBJ2-2; TRBD2 might be the D (5 bases). CDR3 length equals 13 residues. Germline CDR1 is KGHSH and CDR2 is LQKENI. V was cut by 6 bases and J by 5 bases, with 10 bases left in between. The CDR3 region is CASSGSQTGELFF. CDR3 DNA: TGTGCCAGCTCTGGGAGTCAGACCGGGGAGCTGTTTTTT.

This chain links TRBV4-2 with TRBJ1-4; the D is unclear. The length of the CDR3 is 16 residues. The V gene lost 1 base and the J gene lost 3 bases, with 12 bases spanning the gap. Germline V gene lookup returns CDR1 LGHNA and CDR2 YNFKEQ. The CDR3 region has the DNA TGTGCCAGCAGCCAAGCGGTAGGGTTAGCTAATGAAAAACTGTTTTTT. Translating gives CASSQAVGLANEKLFF.

This clone appeared a few times. This chain links TRBV5-1 with TRBJ1-5, with no clear D. V gave up 4 bases and J gave up 9 bases, with 14 bases separating them. The CDR3 loop spans 13 amino acids. Germline-derived CDR1 and CDR2 are SGHRS and YFSETQ. The CDR3 sequence: CASSEKGPMPQHF. DNA of the CDR3: TGCGCCAGCAGCGAGAAAGGGCCTATGCCCCAGCATTTT. Variable domain in full (rest from reference TRBV5-1 and TRBJ1-5): KAGVTQTPRYLIKTRGQQVTLSCSPISGHRSVSWYQQTPGQGLQFLFEYFSETQRNKGNFPGRFSGRQFSNSRSEMNVSTLELGDSALYLCASSEKGPMPQHFGDGTRLSIL.